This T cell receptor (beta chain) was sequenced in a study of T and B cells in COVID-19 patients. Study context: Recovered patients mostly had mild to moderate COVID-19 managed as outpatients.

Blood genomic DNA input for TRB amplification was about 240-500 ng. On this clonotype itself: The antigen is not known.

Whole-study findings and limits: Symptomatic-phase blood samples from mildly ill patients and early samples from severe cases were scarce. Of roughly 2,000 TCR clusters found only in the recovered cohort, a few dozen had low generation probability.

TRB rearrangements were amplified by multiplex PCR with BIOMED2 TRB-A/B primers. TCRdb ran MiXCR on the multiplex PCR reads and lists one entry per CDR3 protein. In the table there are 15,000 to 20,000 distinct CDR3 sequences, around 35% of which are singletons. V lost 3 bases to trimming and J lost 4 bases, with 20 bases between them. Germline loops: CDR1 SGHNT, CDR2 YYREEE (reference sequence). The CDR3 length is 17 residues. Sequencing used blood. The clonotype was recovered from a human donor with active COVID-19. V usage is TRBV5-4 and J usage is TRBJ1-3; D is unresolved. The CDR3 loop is CASSSLYSRVGGNTIYF. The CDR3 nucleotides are TGTGCCAGCAGCTCGTTGTATAGTAGGGTCGGGGGAAACACCATATATTTT. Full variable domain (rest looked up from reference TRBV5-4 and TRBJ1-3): ETGVTQSPTHLIKTRGQQVTLRCSSQSGHNTVSWYQQALGQGPQFIFQYYREEENGRGNFPPRFSGLQFPNYSSELNVNALELDDSALYLCASSSLYSRVGGNTIYFGEGSWLTVV.